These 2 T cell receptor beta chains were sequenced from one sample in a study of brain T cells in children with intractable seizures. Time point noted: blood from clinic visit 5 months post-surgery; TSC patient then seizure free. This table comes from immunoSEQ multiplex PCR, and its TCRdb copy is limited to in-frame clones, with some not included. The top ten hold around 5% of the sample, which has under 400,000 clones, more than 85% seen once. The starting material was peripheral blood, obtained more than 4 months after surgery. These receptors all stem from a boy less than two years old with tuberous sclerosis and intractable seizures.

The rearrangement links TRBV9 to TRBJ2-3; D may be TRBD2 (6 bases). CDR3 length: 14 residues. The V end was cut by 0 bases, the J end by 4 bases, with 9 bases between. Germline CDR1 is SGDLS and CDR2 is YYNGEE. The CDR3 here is CASSVVGEADTQYF. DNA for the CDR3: TGTGCCAGCAGCGTAGTGGGGGAGGCAGATACGCAGTATTTT.

CDR3 sequence reads: CASSIWDRDGYTF. The CDR3 DNA sequence: TGTGCCAGTAGTATATGGGACAGGGATGGCTACACCTTC. The V and J genes are TRBV19 and TRBJ1-2; 9 bases align to TRBD1. The ends lost 2 bases at V and 6 bases at J; junction bases unmatched: 1. CDR1 is LNHDA and CDR2 is SQIVND in the germline V gene (reference sequence). The length of the CDR3 is 13 residues.